Listed here are 3 T cell receptor beta chains from one sample, sequenced in a study of T cell changes during pregnancy in multiple sclerosis (dated by TCRdb to about 2019). The library was obtained by the immunoSEQ multiplex PCR assay. TCRdb re-hosts the immuneACCESS table, in-frame sequences only. Its copies lack some clones; in the studies checked, an unresolved V gene accounts for under half of them, and the cause for the rest is not known. Here the sample has tens of thousands of clones; approximately 95% occur a single time. The top ten clonotypes cover 0.95% to 1% of the sample. Specimen: peripheral blood, collected in the second trimester of pregnancy. The source is a female donor in good health, enrolled as a control in a pregnancy study.

The chain recombines TRBV2 with TRBJ2-3; D uncertain. Trimming removed 5 bases from V and 3 bases from J, with 6 bases in between. The length of the CDR3 is 12 residues. The germline V gene has CDR1 SNHLY and CDR2 FYNNEI. The CDR3, as DNA: TGTGCCAGCAGTCAAATTACAGATACGCAGTATTTT. Translation gives CASSQITDTQYF.

J is TRBJ2-7 and V is TRBV5-8; no clear D. This CDR3 comprises 10 residues. In germline, CDR1 is SGHTS, CDR2 YDEGEE. The CDR3 here is CASSFGSPRV. As DNA, the CDR3 is TGTGCCAGCAGCTTTGGCTCTCCTCGGGTC.

This clone was seen only once. The chain is built from TRBV5-1 and TRBJ2-3; 8 positions agree with TRBD2. The trim removed 1 base at V and 8 bases at J, leaving 12 bases unmatched. This CDR3 spans 16 amino acids. Germline CDR1 is SGHRS and CDR2 is YFSETQ. CDR3 DNA: TGCGCCAGCAGCTTGCGATCGGGACTAGGAATTACTACGCAGTATTTT. Encoded protein: CASSLRSGLGITTQYF.